This T cell receptor beta chain was sequenced in a study of blood T cells in healthy people across ages (dated by TCRdb to between 2015 and 2016). For the wider study: Template switching captured roughly one uniquely barcoded TCR beta cDNA molecule per two T cells in model experiments. To track age-related changes in TCR beta repertoire diversity, the study relied on deep sequencing normalized with unique cDNA molecular identifiers. To avoid experimental bias, donors of different ages were randomly spread across the sequencing lanes. Two additional independent replicas of 1 million unique cDNA reads from the same blood draw were analyzed for two donors (one aged 18 to 30 and one aged 80 or older). The donors were split into four age groups: young (average around 15 years), middle-aged (over 35), aged (roughly 60) and long-lived (roughly 86). Overall study outcomes, separate from this receptor: Since profiling was done on bulk unsorted PBMCs, naive and antigen-experienced compartments could not be conclusively compared. There was a strong correlation between observed TCR beta diversity and the percentage of naive T cells measured by flow cytometry. The CMV infection status of donors was not known, potentially confounding age-related changes in expanded clonotypes. As age increased, observed TCR beta diversity per million T cells dropped in a roughly linear way, and a significant reduction was already evident by age roughly 40. Estimates of total diversity from one million sequenced T cells were regarded as lower bounds and underestimates. Compared with the aged group, the long-lived group had more naive CD4+ T cells, fewer expanded clones and increased TCR diversity, a pattern suggesting age selection.

Concerning this clonotype: Which antigen it targets is not known. This may stem from a read error, because a much larger clone lies one nucleotide away.

Libraries were prepared through 5' RACE. The instrument was an Illumina HiSeq 2500. A second roughly 6 to 12 cycle PCR used a sample-barcoded 5' primer and a J-beta primer mix. A unique molecular identifier was introduced onto each TCR beta cDNA molecule by a template-switch 5' adaptor carrying 12 random nucleotides. At least 2.5 million CDR3-containing paired-end reads were obtained from each sample. First-strand cDNA synthesis was performed from all RNA using the Mint cDNA synthesis kit, with priming by a TRBC-specific oligonucleotide. After uracil-DNA glycosylase treatment, a first 18-cycle PCR used universal primers M1SS and BC2_uni_R on all cDNA. Regarding the original processing steps: Normalization of each sample was performed by random selection of 1 million high-quality reads, each carrying a distinct molecular identifier. Instead of being binned into consensus sequences, reads that shared molecular identifiers were thrown out. CDR3 identification, clonotype clustering and error correction used MiTCR with a Q25 quality threshold and the strictest error-elimination algorithm. A nonparametric unseen species model using Euler transformation provided a lower-bound estimate of total TCR beta diversity. The public reads were quality trimmed at Q25 with fastp and then assembled into clones with MiXCR by TCRdb, keeping productive beta chains. Rows are unified per CDR3 protein, each entry keeping the most common DNA and genes. It is TCRdb's table, rather than the study itself, that gives the V and J calls and clone size. The sample table lists about 730,000 distinct CDR3 sequences, roughly 47% of them with a count of one. The top ten clonotypes cover 20% to 25% of the sample.

Systemically healthy Caucasian individuals from Russia, 39 in total and aged about 6 to 95 years, were included as donors. Each donor gave about 9.8 milliliters of peripheral blood, drawn into EDTA-treated Vacutainer tubes. Ficoll-Paque density-gradient centrifugation was used to isolate PBMCs, with at least 6 million per sample. Total RNA, at least 5 micrograms per sample, was extracted from PBMCs with Trizol reagent. For every donor, an aliquot of PBMCs went through flow cytometry to measure the percentages of naive CD45RAhigh/CD27high T cells. The CDR3 numbers 15 residues from cysteine through phenylalanine. The entry retains the CDR3 DNA only, 45 bases that are in frame from base 1.

The V gene is TRBV12-3 or TRBV12-4 and the J gene is TRBJ2-5; 7 middle bases align to TRBD2. The J call may be in error: the DNA end matches TRBJ2-7 better. The sample was blood. The sequence derives from a woman aged 55-69 years in good health. The CDR3 protein is CASSPQAGFSHEQYF. Read as DNA, the sequence is TGTGCCAGCAGTCCCCAAGCGGGGTTCTCCCACGAGCAGTACTTC.